These 11 T cell receptor beta chains share one sample of origin, sequenced in a study of cytomegalovirus exposure and HLA in healthy donors. It was with 60 Vbeta and 13 Jbeta primers that the PCR ran. The repertoire was sequenced with immunoSEQ multiplex PCR; TCRdb's copy has only in-frame clones and lacks some. The sample lists approximately 200,000 clones; approximately 79% were seen once. Sequenced: PBMCs. The receptors shown here come from a man between 18 and 35 years old in good health and CMV-seronegative.

The CDR3 loop is CASSLAPGGSYGYTF. For the CDR3, the DNA is TGTGCCAGCAGCTTAGCGCCAGGGGGAAGCTATGGCTACACCTTC. The V and J genes are TRBV7-9 and TRBJ1-2, with 7 bases matching TRBD1. V shed 0 bases and J 4 bases; nucleotides not matched to a gene: 5. Germline V gene lookup returns CDR1 SEHNR and CDR2 FQNEAQ (reference sequence). The CDR3 has 15 residues.

The chain combines TRBV28 with TRBJ2-1; D perhaps matches TRBD1 (5 bases). The CDR3 has 16 amino acids. Per the germline V gene, CDR1 is MDHEN and CDR2 is SYDVKM. The V end lost 6 bases, the J end lost 0 bases, and 15 bases lay between the germline ends. CDR3 nucleotide sequence: TGTGCCAGCAGACGAACAGGATTTCCCTCCTACAATGAGCAGTTCTTC. Translated, it gives CASRRTGFPSYNEQFF. The entire variable domain, with the rest obtained from reference TRBV28 and TRBJ2-1, is as follows: DVKVTQSSRYLVKRTGEKVFLECVQDMDHENMFWYRQDPGLGLRLIYFSYDVKMKEKGDIPEGYSVSREKKERFSLILESASTNQTSMYLCASRRTGFPSYNEQFFGPGTRLTVL.

The chain uses TRBV10-1 and TRBJ2-7; a weak D match, TRBD2 (6 bases). The CDR3 covers 16 residues. Trimming took 6 bases from V and 4 from J, leaving 22 bases between them. Germline CDR1 reads WNHNN; CDR2 reads SYGVQD (reference sequence). CDR3 sequence: CASRATSRGLQYEQYF. The CDR3 nucleotides read TGCGCCAGCAGGGCGACTAGTCGAGGCCTACAATACGAGCAGTACTTC.

V gene TRBV28 combines with J gene TRBJ2-7, with TRBD1 matching 8 bases. The ends lost 3 bases at V and 5 bases at J; junction bases unmatched: 9. CDR1 and CDR2 (germline): MDHEN, SYDVKM. CDR3 size: 15 residues. CDR3 amino acids: CASSFRGQGRDEQYF. The CDR3 nucleotides are TGTGCCAGCAGTTTTCGCGGACAGGGAAGGGACGAGCAGTACTTC.

This chain joins TRBV29-1 and TRBJ2-7, with D maybe TRBD1 (5 bases). CDR3 length: 12 residues. V was trimmed by 4 bases and J by 4 bases, leaving 11 bases between them. The germline V gene encodes CDR1 SQVTM and CDR2 ANQGSEA. The CDR3 DNA is TGCAGCGTTGGATTGCAGGGTTACGAGCAGTACTTC. It specifies CSVGLQGYEQYF.

The count of this clone is one. The chain carries TRBV10-3 and TRBJ1-1, with 9 bases matching TRBD1. The CDR3 loop spans 16 amino acids. The J segment lost 1 base and the V segment lost 0 bases, leaving 3 bases of the junction unmatched. From germline, CDR1 is ENHRY and CDR2 SYGVKD. CDR3 in DNA: TGTGCCATCAGTGAGTCGAAACAGGGGGCGAACACTGAAGCTTTCTTT. Encoded protein: CAISESKQGANTEAFF.

This clone was detected only a few times. J is TRBJ1-6 and V is TRBV27; D ambiguous. V was cut by 7 bases and J by 0 bases, with 7 bases left in between. Germline CDR1 is MNHEY and CDR2 is SMNVEV (reference sequence). The CDR3 totals 14 residues. In DNA form, the CDR3 reads TGTGCCAGCAAACCGGGCTCCTATAATTCACCCCTCCACTTT. Translated, it gives CASKPGSYNSPLHF.

The chain joins TRBV29-1 to TRBJ1-3, with D perhaps TRBD1 (6 bases). Trimming took 7 bases from V and 0 from J, leaving 16 bases between them. The length of the CDR3 is 15 residues. Germline V gene lookup returns CDR1 SQVTM and CDR2 ANQGSEA. The CDR3 is CSAIRTADSGNTIYF. The CDR3 DNA sequence: TGCAGCGCGATAAGGACAGCCGACTCTGGAAACACCATATATTTT.

This clone was observed a few times. Written as DNA, the CDR3 is TGTGCCAGCAGTTCCGGGACAGGGACTTTGGATACGCAGTATTTT. This gives the protein CASSSGTGTLDTQYF. V gene TRBV27 combines with J gene TRBJ2-3, with TRBD1 matching 9 bases. With 4 bases clipped from V and 6 bases from J, the junction kept 8 bases outside the gene matches. Germline values: CDR1 MNHEY, CDR2 SMNVEV (reference sequence). This CDR3 region has 15 residues.

V gene TRBV7-9 combines with J gene TRBJ2-7; weak D call: TRBD2 (5 bases). There are 15 residues in the CDR3. The germline CDR1 and CDR2 sequences are SEHNR and FQNEAQ (reference sequence). V lost 2 bases to trimming and J lost 4 bases, with 15 bases between them. Here the CDR3 DNA reads TGTGCCAGCAGCTTACCGGGATTCCATCCGTACGAGCAGTACTTC. This gives the protein CASSLPGFHPYEQYF.

This sequence joins TRBV23-1 and TRBJ2-1; 7 positions match TRBD1. TRBV23-1 is reported as an ORF; its role is uncertain. Germline trimming cut 4 bases from V and 9 bases from J; bases unmatched to any gene: 3. This CDR3 has 12 amino acids. This CDR3 reads CASSRQGCEQFF. CDR3 bases: TGCGCCAGCAGTCGACAGGGATGTGAGCAGTTCTTC.